This T cell receptor (beta chain) was captured by sequencing in a study of T cell changes during pregnancy in multiple sclerosis. From germline, CDR1 is SGHTA and CDR2 FQGTGA. The V end lost 5 bases, the J end lost 5 bases, and 14 bases lay between the germline ends. The CDR3 extends over 14 amino acids. Clones were sequenced by immunoSEQ multiplex PCR, and TCRdb holds only the in-frame ones, with some missing. Of 40,000 to 55,000 clones listed, around 90% were seen once; the top ten hold 2.9%. The TCR sequence derives from a female donor with multiple sclerosis, enrolled in a pregnancy study. The rearrangement uses TRBV7-3 and TRBJ2-3; a possible D gene is TRBD2 (5 bases). The sample was CD8+ T cells from peripheral blood mononuclear cells, taken in the second trimester of pregnancy. The CDR3 loop reads CASSPSFAGDTQYF. CDR3 in DNA: TGTGCCAGCAGCCCCTCCTTCGCGGGAGATACGCAGTATTTT.